This TCR beta chain is from a study of beta chain features in type 1 diabetes. In the study overall: All samples together contributed around 98,000,000 sorted cells for examination.

The authors reverse transcribed all of the isolated RNA, so sequencing captured expressed TCRB transcripts. Profiling relied on immunoSEQ multiplex PCR, and the TCRdb table lists in-frame clones only, not all of them. This sample has hundreds of thousands of clones; about a sixth occur once, and the top ten carry about 0.025%. With respect to this clone: Antigen specificity is unknown.

Whole-study results and caveats: The naive, central memory and Treg TCRB repertoires looked more alike in patients than they did in healthy donors. Cells expressing TCR highly could be over-represented by cDNA sequencing.

The CDR3 has 14 residues. Germline V gene sequence: CDR1 SGHRS, CDR2 YFSETQ. V was shortened by 6 bases and J by 3 bases, with 15 bases between the two germline ends. Using CD45RO/CCR7/CD25/CD127/CD95/CD27, CD4+ naive, central memory, regulatory and stem cell-like memory cells were sorted. The receptor comes from a woman aged 18-29 years in good health. The sequenced sample consisted of naive CD4+ T cells from blood. The chain is built from TRBV5-1 and TRBJ1-2; the D gene is possibly TRBD1 (5 bases). The CDR3 is CASKMGVLDYGYTF. The CDR3 DNA is TGCGCCAGCAAAATGGGGGTGCTGGACTATGGCTACACCTTC. Using reference TRBV5-1 and TRBJ1-2 for the parts outside the CDR3, the full variable domain is KAGVTQTPRYLIKTRGQQVTLSCSPISGHRSVSWYQQTPGQGLQFLFEYFSETQRNKGNFPGRFSGRQFSNSRSEMNVSTLELGDSALYLCASKMGVLDYGYTFGSGTRLTVV.